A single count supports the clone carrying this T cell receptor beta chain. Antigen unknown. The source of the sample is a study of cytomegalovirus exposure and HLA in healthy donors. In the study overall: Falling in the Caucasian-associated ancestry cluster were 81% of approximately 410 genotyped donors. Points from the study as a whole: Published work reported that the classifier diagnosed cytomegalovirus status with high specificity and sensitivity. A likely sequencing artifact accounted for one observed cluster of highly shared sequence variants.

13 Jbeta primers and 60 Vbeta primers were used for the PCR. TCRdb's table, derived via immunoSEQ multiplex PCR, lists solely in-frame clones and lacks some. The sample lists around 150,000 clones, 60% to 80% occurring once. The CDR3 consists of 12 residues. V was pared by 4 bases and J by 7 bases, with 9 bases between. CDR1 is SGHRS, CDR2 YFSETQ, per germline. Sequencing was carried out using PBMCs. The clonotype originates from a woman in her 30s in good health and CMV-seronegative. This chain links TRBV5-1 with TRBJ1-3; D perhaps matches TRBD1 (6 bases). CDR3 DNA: TGCGCCAGCAGCCAGGACAGTAACACCATATATTTT. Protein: CASSQDSNTIYF.